The 21 T cell receptor beta chains in this list originate from one sample, sequenced in a study of T-cell reconstitution after alpha-beta-depleted transplantation in children (dated by TCRdb to the mid-2010s). Receptor libraries were prepared by PCR. Reads for this sample came from an Illumina HiSeq 2500. TCR library preparation used molecular barcoding, with unique molecular identifiers applied to normalize quantification of the TCRbeta repertoire. In TCRdb, the public reads were trimmed at Q25 with fastp and aligned with MiXCR, with productive beta chains retained. Merged by CDR3 protein, the rows form single entries marked with the most common genes and DNA. This sample lists 610,000 or so distinct CDR3 sequences; 25% to 30% were detected once. In total, the top ten clones hold about 35% of the sample. The treatment or condition label here, explained by the study, means: allogeneic hematopoietic cell transplantation with graft depleted of TCRalphabeta T cells and CD19 B cells.

The sequences come from PBMCs, collected before TCRalphabeta/CD19-depleted stem cell transplant. The receptor set was obtained from a boy in the first two years of life with Wiskott-Aldrich syndrome, due to receive a stem cell transplant.

J is TRBJ1-1 and V is TRBV6-1; 7 positions match TRBD1. After removal of 6 bases from V and 6 bases from J, the junction contained 13 bases not matched to a gene. The CDR3 runs 15 residues. From germline, CDR1 is MNHNS and CDR2 SASEGT. Here the CDR3 DNA reads TGTGCCAGCAGAAGGAGAAGGGGGCGGGGGGCTGAAGCTTTCTTT. Translating gives CASRRRRGRGAEAFF.

The rearrangement joins TRBV7-6 to TRBJ1-5, with D possibly TRBD1 on 5 matching bases. The germline V gene has CDR1 SGHVS and CDR2 FNYEAQ. This CDR3 contains 16 residues. With 1 base removed from V and 9 bases from J, the gap between germline ends came to 19 bases. In DNA, the CDR3 is TGTGCCAGCAGCTTAGATGGGGCCGGGAATAACTCGCCCCAGCATTTT. As protein: CASSLDGAGNNSPQHF.

The CDR3 reads CASSELIQETQYF. The DNA for the CDR3 is TGTGCCAGCAGCGAACTAATCCAAGAGACCCAGTACTTC. This chain uses TRBV6-1 with TRBJ2-5, with no clear D. V lost 6 bases and J lost 1, with 9 bases in between. The CDR3 runs 13 residues. Looked up from germline, CDR1 is MNHNS and CDR2 is SASEGT.

This clonotype has more than one count but fewer than ten. The rearrangement links TRBV7-3 to TRBJ2-1; 10 bases align to TRBD2. Per germline, CDR1 SGHTA and CDR2 FQGTGA. This CDR3 is 17 amino acids long. Unmatched junction bases numbered 14, after V lost 5 bases and J lost 7 bases. The CDR3 bases are TGTGCCAGCAGCACTCCTAGCGGGAGCCAGGGGTATAATGAGCAGTTCTTC. The encoded protein is CASSTPSGSQGYNEQFF. Variable domain in full (rest from reference TRBV7-3 and TRBJ2-1): GAGVSQTPSNKVTEKGKYVELRCDPISGHTALYWYRQSLGQGPEFLIYFQGTGAADDSGLPNDRFFAVRPEGSVSTLKIQRTERGDSAVYLCASSTPSGSQGYNEQFFGPGTRLTVL.

With respect to this clonotype: One end of the junction is discordant with germline, which a read error may explain. The rearrangement uses TRBV5-1 and TRBJ1-1; 7 bases fit TRBD1. The CDR3 sequence is 14 residues long. Germline V lookup: CDR1 SGHRS, CDR2 YFSETQ. The CDR3 here is CASSLGQANTDAFF. Written as DNA, the CDR3 is TGCGCCAGCAGCTTAGGACAGGCGAACACTGACGCTTTCTTT.

This clonotype has a handful of counts. The chain couples TRBV5-1 to TRBJ2-5; 9 nucleotides match TRBD2. CDR3 length: 16 residues. Looked up from germline, CDR1 is SGHRS and CDR2 is YFSETQ. With V trimmed by 0 bases and J by 5 bases, 8 bases remained unmatched. CDR3 loop: CASSLDPSGKLETQYF. For the CDR3, the DNA is TGCGCCAGCAGCTTGGATCCTAGCGGGAAGCTGGAGACCCAGTACTTC. Combining the CDR3 with reference TRBV5-1 and TRBJ2-5 gives the whole variable domain KAGVTQTPRYLIKTRGQQVTLSCSPISGHRSVSWYQQTPGQGLQFLFEYFSETQRNKGNFPGRFSGRQFSNSRSEMNVSTLELGDSALYLCASSLDPSGKLETQYFGPGTRLLVL.

The chain joins TRBV7-6 to TRBJ2-5, with D tentatively TRBD2 (5 bases). Germline CDR1 reads SGHVS; CDR2 reads FNYEAQ. The CDR3 has 14 amino acids. The V and J ends lost 3 bases and 1 base respectively, with 9 bases between them. In DNA, the CDR3 is TGTGCCAGCAGCTTCGGGGTTATCCAAGAGACCCAGTACTTC. This translates into CASSFGVIQETQYF.

The J gene is TRBJ2-2, the V gene TRBV11-1, with D hard to call. The CDR3 runs 18 residues. The V and J ends lost 3 bases and 4 bases respectively, with 21 bases between them. Germline lookup yields CDR1 SGHAT and CDR2 FQDESV (reference sequence). CDR3 sequence reads: CASSLRPPTGRSTGELFF. The CDR3 DNA reads TGTGCCAGCAGCTTGCGCCCTCCGACCGGTCGAAGCACCGGGGAGCTGTTTTTT. Full variable domain (rest looked up from reference TRBV11-1 and TRBJ2-2): EAEVAQSPRYKITEKSQAVAFWCDPISGHATLYWYRQILGQGPELLVQFQDESVVDDSQLPKDRFSAERLKGVDSTLKIQPAELGDSAMYLCASSLRPPTGRSTGELFFGEGSRLTVL.

The rearrangement joins TRBV7-9 to TRBJ1-6, with 7 nucleotides matching TRBD1. Germline V gene lookup returns CDR1 SEHNR and CDR2 FQNEAQ (reference sequence). The length of the CDR3 is 15 residues. The J segment lost 4 bases and the V segment lost 4 bases, leaving 4 bases of the junction unmatched. The CDR3: CASSSRGQYNSPLHF. CDR3 nucleotides: TGTGCCAGCAGCTCAAGGGGACAGTATAATTCACCCCTCCACTTT. Complete variable domain (other parts from reference TRBV7-9 and TRBJ1-6): DTGVSQNPRHKITKRGQNVTFRCDPISEHNRLYWYRQTLGQGPEFLTYFQNEAQLEKSRLLSDRFSAERPKGSFSTLEIQRTEQGDSAMYLCASSSRGQYNSPLHFGNGTRLTVT.

This clonotype came up a few times. The chain has TRBV20-1 and TRBJ1-2; the match to TRBD1 covers 10 bases. In germline, CDR1 is DFQATT, CDR2 SNEGSKA (reference sequence). Trimming took 5 bases from V and 3 from J; bases not matched to a gene: 6. This CDR3 is built from 14 residues. The DNA of the CDR3 is TGCAGTGCTTCTAAGGGGACAGGGGACTATGGCTACACCTTC. Amino acids: CSASKGTGDYGYTF.

This sequence joins TRBV5-6 and TRBJ1-2; D unclear. CDR1 is SGHDT and CDR2 is YYEEEE in the germline V gene. V lost 0 bases to trimming and J lost 10 bases, with 16 bases between them. This CDR3 region has 14 residues. The CDR3 here is CASSLGARTLNYTF. CDR3 DNA: TGTGCCAGCAGCTTGGGCGCCAGGACGTTGAACTACACCTTC. Using reference TRBV5-6 and TRBJ1-2 for the parts outside the CDR3, the full variable domain is DAGVTQSPTHLIKTRGQQVTLRCSPKSGHDTVSWYQQALGQGPQFIFQYYEEEERQRGNFPDRFSGHQFPNYSSELNVNALLLGDSALYLCASSLGARTLNYTFGSGTRLTVV.

This clonotype has only a few counts. The chain is built from TRBV12-3 or TRBV12-4 and TRBJ2-2; possible D gene TRBD1, 6 bases. Trimming took 3 bases from V and 5 from J, leaving 10 bases between them. The CDR3 covers 14 residues. The CDR3 sequence is CASSFRGGTGELFF. CDR3 nucleotide sequence: TGTGCCAGCAGTTTCAGGGGCGGAACCGGGGAGCTGTTTTTT.

The CDR3 reads CASSQLRPTGESAEAFF. In DNA, the CDR3 is TGTGCCAGCAGCCAACTCCGCCCCACAGGGGAAAGCGCTGAAGCTTTCTTT. This chain connects TRBV14 to TRBJ1-1; 7 bases are shared with TRBD1. Trimming took 2 bases from V and 6 from J; bases not matched to a gene: 15. Germline assignment: CDR1 SGHDN and CDR2 FVKESK. The CDR3 loop spans 17 amino acids.

V is TRBV7-6 and J is TRBJ2-3; 9 positions match TRBD2. This CDR3 contains 16 residues. Trimming at V came to 5 bases and at J to 6 bases, leaving 12 bases not matched to a gene. CDR1 and CDR2 from the germline V gene are SGHVS and FNYEAQ. The CDR3 DNA reads TGTGCCAGCAGCCCCCCGGCTAGCGGGAAACTCGATACGCAGTATTTT. This gives the protein CASSPPASGKLDTQYF.

This clonotype has more than one count but fewer than ten. Here the CDR3 DNA reads TGTGCCAGCAGCTTAAAGCTCCGGGACAGGGATATTAGCAATCAGCCCCAGCATTTT. Translation: CASSLKLRDRDISNQPQHF. The chain couples TRBV11-2 to TRBJ1-5, with 9 bases identical to TRBD1. The V segment lost 2 bases and the J segment 0 bases; nucleotides outside the gene matches: 11. Germline V gives CDR1 SGHAT, CDR2 FQNNGV. This CDR3 is 19 amino acids long.

This sequence joins TRBV29-1 and TRBJ2-1; a weak D match, TRBD2 (5 bases). The CDR3 is 13 amino acids. Germline-derived CDR1 and CDR2 are SQVTM and ANQGSEA. Trimming took 0 bases from V and 9 from J, leaving 12 bases between them. The CDR3 DNA sequence: TGCAGCGTTGAAGAATCTAGCCCCGGTGAGCAGTTCTTC. As protein: CSVEESSPGEQFF.

This clonotype showed up just a few times. V usage is TRBV5-6 and J usage is TRBJ2-1; the D gene is possibly TRBD2 (5 bases). Trimming removed 2 bases at V and 7 bases at J, with 10 bases between. This CDR3 is 13 amino acids long. Germline V gives CDR1 SGHDT, CDR2 YYEEEE. CDR3 protein: CASSFVGDNEQFF. CDR3 nucleotides: TGTGCCAGCAGCTTCGTCGGGGATAATGAGCAGTTCTTC.

This rearrangement joins TRBV24-1 to TRBJ2-1; 8 bases agree with TRBD2. Germline lookup yields CDR1 KGHDR and CDR2 SFDVKD. J lost 8 bases, V lost 6 bases, and 5 bases had no gene match. The CDR3 is made up of 13 amino acids. CDR3: CATSSGSQYEQFF. In nucleotides, the CDR3 is TGTGCCACCAGTAGCGGGAGCCAATATGAGCAGTTCTTC.

This chain links TRBV5-1 with TRBJ2-1, with 7 bases lining up with TRBD1. Per germline, CDR1 SGHRS and CDR2 YFSETQ. This CDR3 is 14 amino acids long. The V segment lost 7 bases and the J segment 5 bases; nucleotides outside the gene matches: 9. DNA of the CDR3: TGCGCCAGCGCCAACAGGGGCCGCGACAATGAGCAGTTCTTC. As protein: CASANRGRDNEQFF.

The V gene is TRBV18, the J gene TRBJ2-1; TRBD1 aligns across 8 bases. CDR1 is KGHSH, CDR2 LQKENI, per germline. The CDR3 is made up of 14 amino acids. The J segment lost 5 bases and the V segment lost 2 bases, leaving 2 bases of the junction unmatched. This CDR3 reads CASSPGTGDNEQFF. The CDR3 DNA sequence: TGTGCCAGCTCACCAGGGACAGGAGACAATGAGCAGTTCTTC.

This clonotype was recorded a few times. The CDR3 DNA follows: TGTGCCAGCAGCTTAGGGCCAGCGACCGGGGAGCTGTTTTTT. Translating gives CASSLGPATGELFF. The gene calls are TRBV7-6 and TRBJ2-2; D unresolved. Germline CDR1 reads SGHVS; CDR2 reads FNYEAQ. The V and J ends lost 1 base and 5 bases respectively, with 8 bases between them. The CDR3 runs 14 residues. Variable domain in full (rest from reference TRBV7-6 and TRBJ2-2): GAGVSQSPRYKVTKRGQDVALRCDPISGHVSLYWYRQALGQGPEFLTYFNYEAQQDKSGLPNDRFSAERPEGSISTLTIQRTEQRDSAMYRCASSLGPATGELFFGEGSRLTVL.